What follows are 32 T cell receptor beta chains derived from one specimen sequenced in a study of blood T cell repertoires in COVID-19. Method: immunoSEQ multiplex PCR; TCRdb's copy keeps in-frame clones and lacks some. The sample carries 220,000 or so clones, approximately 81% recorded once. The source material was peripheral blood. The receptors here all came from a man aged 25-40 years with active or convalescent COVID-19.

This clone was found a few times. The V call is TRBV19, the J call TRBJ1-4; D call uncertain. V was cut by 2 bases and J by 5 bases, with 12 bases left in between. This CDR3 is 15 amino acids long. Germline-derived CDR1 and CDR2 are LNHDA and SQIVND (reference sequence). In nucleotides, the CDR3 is TGTGCCAGTAGTATACTTAACCAAGCGAATGAAAAACTGTTTTTT. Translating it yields CASSILNQANEKLFF.

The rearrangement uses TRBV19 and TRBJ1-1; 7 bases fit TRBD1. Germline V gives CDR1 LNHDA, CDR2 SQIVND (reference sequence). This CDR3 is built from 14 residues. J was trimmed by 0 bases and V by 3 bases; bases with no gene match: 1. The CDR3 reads CASSMGQMNTEAFF. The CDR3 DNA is TGTGCCAGTAGTATGGGACAGATGAACACTGAAGCTTTCTTT.

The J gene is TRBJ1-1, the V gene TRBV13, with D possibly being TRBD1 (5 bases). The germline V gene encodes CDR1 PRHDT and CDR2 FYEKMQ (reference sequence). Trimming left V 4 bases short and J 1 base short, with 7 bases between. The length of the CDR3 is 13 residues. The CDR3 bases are TGTGCCAGCAGCTGGACAAAGAACACTGAAGCTTTCTTT. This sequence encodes CASSWTKNTEAFF.

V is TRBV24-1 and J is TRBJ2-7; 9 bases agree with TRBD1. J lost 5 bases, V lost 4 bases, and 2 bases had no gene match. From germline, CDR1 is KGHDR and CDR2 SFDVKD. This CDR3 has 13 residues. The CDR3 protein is CATSDRDRDEQYF. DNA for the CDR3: TGTGCCACCAGTGACCGGGACAGGGACGAGCAGTACTTC.

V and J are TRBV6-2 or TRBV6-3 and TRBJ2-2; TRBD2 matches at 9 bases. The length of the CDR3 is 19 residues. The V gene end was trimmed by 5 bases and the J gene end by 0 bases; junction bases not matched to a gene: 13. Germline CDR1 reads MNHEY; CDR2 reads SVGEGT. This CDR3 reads CASSPIPSGRTANTGELFF. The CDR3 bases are TGTGCCAGCAGTCCGATACCGAGCGGGAGGACGGCGAACACCGGGGAGCTGTTTTTT.

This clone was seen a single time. In DNA form, the CDR3 reads TGTGCCAGCAGCTTGACAGGGAGGCCCGATTCACCCCTCCACTTT. Translation gives CASSLTGRPDSPLHF. The V call is TRBV13, the J call TRBJ1-6; 7 nucleotides match TRBD1. This CDR3 contains 15 residues. Germline CDR1 and CDR2: PRHDT and FYEKMQ (reference sequence). The J segment lost 8 bases and the V segment lost 3 bases, leaving 7 bases of the junction unmatched.

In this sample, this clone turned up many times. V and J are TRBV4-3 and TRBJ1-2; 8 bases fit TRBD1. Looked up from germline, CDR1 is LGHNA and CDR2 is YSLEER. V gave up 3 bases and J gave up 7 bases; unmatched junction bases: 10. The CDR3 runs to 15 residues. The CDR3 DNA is TGCGCCAGCAGCCAGATAAGGGACAGGACGGCTGGCTACACCTTC. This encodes CASSQIRDRTAGYTF.

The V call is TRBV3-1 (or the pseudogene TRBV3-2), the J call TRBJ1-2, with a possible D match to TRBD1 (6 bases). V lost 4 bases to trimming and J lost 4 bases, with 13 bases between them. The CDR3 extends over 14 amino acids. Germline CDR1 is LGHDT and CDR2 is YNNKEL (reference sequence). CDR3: CASSPPQGLYGYTF. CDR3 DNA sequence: TGTGCCAGCAGCCCCCCACAGGGTCTCTATGGCTACACCTTC.

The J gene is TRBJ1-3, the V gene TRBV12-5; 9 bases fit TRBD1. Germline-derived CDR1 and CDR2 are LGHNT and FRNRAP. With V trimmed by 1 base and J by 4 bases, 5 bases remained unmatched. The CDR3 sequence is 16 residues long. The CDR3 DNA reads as TGTGCTAGTGGTTTGGGGACAGGGGTAGCAGGAAACACCATATATTTT. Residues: CASGLGTGVAGNTIYF.

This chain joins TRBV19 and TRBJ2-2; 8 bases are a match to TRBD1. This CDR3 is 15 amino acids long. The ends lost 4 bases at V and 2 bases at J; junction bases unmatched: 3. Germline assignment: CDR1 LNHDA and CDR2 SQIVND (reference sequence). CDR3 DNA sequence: TGTGCCAGTAGTACGGACAGGGCCAACACCGGGGAGCTGTTTTTT. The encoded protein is CASSTDRANTGELFF.

As DNA, the CDR3 is TGCGCCAGCAGCTTGGCCCCTCTTTCCCCCAATCAGCCCCAGCATTTT. Its translation is CASSLAPLSPNQPQHF. The V gene is TRBV5-1, the J gene TRBJ1-5; D is undetermined. Trimming shortened V by 0 bases and J by 3 bases, and 13 bases separated the two germline ends. The germline V gene has CDR1 SGHRS and CDR2 YFSETQ. This CDR3 has 16 residues.

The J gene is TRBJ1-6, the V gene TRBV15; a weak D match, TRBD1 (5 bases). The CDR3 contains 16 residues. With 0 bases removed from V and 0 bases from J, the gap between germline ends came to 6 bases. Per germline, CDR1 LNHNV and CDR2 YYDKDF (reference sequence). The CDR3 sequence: CATSRDDSSYNSPLHF. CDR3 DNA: TGTGCCACCAGCAGAGATGACAGCTCCTATAATTCACCCCTCCACTTT. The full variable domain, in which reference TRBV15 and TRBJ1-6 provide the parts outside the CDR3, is DAMVIQNPRYQVTQFGKPVTLSCSQTLNHNVMYWYQQKSSQAPKLLFHYYDKDFNNEADTPDNFQSRRPNTSFCFLDIRSPGLGDTAMYLCATSRDDSSYNSPLHFGNGTRLTVT.

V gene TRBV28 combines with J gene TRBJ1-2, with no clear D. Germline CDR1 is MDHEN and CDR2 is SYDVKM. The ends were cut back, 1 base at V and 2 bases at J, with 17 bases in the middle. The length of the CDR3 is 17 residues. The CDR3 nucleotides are TGTGCCAGCAGTTTATCACCCCCGCAACGGCGGAACTATGGCTACACCTTC. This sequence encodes CASSLSPPQRRNYGYTF.

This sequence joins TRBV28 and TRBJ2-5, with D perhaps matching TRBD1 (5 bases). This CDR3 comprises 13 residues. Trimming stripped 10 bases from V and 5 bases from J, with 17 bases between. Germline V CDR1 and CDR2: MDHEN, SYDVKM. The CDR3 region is CATDSGSQETQYF. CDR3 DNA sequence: TGTGCCACCGATTCAGGGTCCCAGGAGACCCAGTACTTC. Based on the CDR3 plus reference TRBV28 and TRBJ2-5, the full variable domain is DVKVTQSSRYLVKRTGEKVFLECVQDMDHENMFWYRQDPGLGLRLIYFSYDVKMKEKGDIPEGYSVSREKKERFSLILESASTNQTSMYLCATDSGSQETQYFGPGTRLLVL.

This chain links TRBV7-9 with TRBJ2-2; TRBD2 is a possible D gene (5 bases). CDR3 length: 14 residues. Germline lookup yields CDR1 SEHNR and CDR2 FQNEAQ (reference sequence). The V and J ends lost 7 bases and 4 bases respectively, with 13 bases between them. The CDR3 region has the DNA TGTGCCAGCACAGCCGTAGCGTCCACCGGGGAGCTGTTTTTT. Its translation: CASTAVASTGELFF.

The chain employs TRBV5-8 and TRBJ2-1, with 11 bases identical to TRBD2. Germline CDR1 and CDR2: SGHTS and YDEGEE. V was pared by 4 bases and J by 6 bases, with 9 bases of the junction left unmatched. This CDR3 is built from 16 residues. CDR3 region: CASSIYSGGASNEQFF. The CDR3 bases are TGTGCCAGCAGCATATATAGCGGGGGGGCCTCCAATGAGCAGTTCTTC. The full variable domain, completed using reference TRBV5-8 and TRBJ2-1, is EAGVTQSPTHLIKTRGQQATLRCSPISGHTSVYWYQQALGLGLQFLLWYDEGEERNRGNFPPRFSGRQFPNYSSELNVNALELEDSALYLCASSIYSGGASNEQFFGPGTRLTVL.

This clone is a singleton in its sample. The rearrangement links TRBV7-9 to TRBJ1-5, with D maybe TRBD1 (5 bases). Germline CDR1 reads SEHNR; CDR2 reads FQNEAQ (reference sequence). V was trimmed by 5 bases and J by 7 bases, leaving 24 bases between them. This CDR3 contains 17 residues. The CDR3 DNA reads TGTGCCAGCAGCGCGGACGCGGGGGGATGGGTAAAACAGCCCCAGCATTTT. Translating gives CASSADAGGWVKQPQHF.

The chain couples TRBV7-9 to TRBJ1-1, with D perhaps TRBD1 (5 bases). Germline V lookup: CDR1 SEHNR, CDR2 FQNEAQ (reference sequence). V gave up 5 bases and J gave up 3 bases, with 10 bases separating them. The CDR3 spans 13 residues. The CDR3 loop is CASSPRGDTEAFF. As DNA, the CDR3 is TGTGCCAGCAGCCCCCGGGGGGACACTGAAGCTTTCTTT.

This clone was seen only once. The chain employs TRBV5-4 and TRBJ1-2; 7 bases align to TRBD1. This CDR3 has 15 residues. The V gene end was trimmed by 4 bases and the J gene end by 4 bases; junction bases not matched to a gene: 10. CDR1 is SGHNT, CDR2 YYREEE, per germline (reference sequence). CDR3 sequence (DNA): TGTGCCAGCAGCCACAACAGGGGCACGGCCTATGGCTACACCTTC. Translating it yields CASSHNRGTAYGYTF. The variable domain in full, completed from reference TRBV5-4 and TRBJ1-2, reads ETGVTQSPTHLIKTRGQQVTLRCSSQSGHNTVSWYQQALGQGPQFIFQYYREEENGRGNFPPRFSGLQFPNYSSELNVNALELDDSALYLCASSHNRGTAYGYTFGSGTRLTVV.

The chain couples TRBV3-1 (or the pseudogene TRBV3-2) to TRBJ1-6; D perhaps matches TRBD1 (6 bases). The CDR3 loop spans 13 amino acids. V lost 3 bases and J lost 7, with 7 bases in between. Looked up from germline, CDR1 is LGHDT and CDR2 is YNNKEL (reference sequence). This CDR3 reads CASSHGQNSPLHF. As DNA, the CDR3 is TGTGCCAGCAGCCACGGACAGAATTCACCCCTCCACTTT.

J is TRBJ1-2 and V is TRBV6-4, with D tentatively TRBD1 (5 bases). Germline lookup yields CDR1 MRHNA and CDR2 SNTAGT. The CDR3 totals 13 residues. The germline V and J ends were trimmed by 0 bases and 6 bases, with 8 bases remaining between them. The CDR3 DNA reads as TGTGCCAGCAGTGACTCTAAAGGGGATGGCTACACCTTC. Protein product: CASSDSKGDGYTF.

The CDR3 nucleotides are TGTGCCAGCAGCTTACGGGAGGGGGAGCAGTTCTTC. As protein: CASSLREGEQFF. The chain employs TRBV13 and TRBJ2-1; 8 bases line up with TRBD2. The CDR3 loop spans 12 amino acids. The germline gives CDR1 PRHDT, CDR2 FYEKMQ (reference sequence). Unmatched junction bases numbered 1, after V lost 2 bases and J lost 10 bases.

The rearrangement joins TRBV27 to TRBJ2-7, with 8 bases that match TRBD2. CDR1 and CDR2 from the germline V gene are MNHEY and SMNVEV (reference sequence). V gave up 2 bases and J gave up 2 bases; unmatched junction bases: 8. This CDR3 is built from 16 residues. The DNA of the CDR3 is TGTGCCAGCAGTTTAGGTCCCAGCGGGAGTACCTACGAGCAGTACTTC. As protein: CASSLGPSGSTYEQYF.

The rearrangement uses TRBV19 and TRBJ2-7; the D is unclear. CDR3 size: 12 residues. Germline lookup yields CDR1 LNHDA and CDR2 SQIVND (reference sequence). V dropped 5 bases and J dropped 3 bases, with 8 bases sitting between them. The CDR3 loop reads CASSSPSYEQYF. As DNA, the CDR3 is TGTGCCAGTAGTTCTCCTAGCTACGAGCAGTACTTC.

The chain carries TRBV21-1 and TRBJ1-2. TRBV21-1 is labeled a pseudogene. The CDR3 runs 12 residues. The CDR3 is CASKAGDYGYTF. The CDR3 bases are TGTGCCAGCAAGGCCGGGGACTATGGCTACACCTTC.

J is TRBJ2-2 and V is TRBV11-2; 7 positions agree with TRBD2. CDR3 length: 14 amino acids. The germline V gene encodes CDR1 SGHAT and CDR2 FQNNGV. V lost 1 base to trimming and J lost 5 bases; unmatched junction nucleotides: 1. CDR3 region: CASSLVGGTGELFF. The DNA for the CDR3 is TGTGCCAGCAGCTTAGTCGGGGGGACCGGGGAGCTGTTTTTT.

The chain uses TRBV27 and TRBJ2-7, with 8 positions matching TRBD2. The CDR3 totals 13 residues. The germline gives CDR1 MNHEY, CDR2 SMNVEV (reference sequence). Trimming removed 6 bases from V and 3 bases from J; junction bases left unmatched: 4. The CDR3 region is CASRLAGSYEQYF. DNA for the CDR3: TGTGCCAGCAGGCTAGCGGGTAGCTACGAGCAGTACTTC.

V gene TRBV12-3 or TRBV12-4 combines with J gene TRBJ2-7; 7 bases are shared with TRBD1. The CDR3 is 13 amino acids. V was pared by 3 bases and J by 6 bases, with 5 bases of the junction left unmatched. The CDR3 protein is CASSLDRTLEQYF. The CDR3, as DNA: TGTGCCAGCAGTTTGGACAGGACCCTCGAGCAGTACTTC.

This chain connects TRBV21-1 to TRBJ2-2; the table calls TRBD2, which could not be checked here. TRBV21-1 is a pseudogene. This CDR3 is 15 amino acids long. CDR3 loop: CASSKGKDYTGELFF. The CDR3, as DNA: TGTGCCAGCAGCAAAGGAAAGGACTACACCGGGGAGCTGTTTTTT.

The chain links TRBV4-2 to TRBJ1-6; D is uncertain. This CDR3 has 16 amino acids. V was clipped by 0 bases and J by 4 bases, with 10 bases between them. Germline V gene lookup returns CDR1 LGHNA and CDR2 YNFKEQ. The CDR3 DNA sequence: TGTGCCAGCAGCCAAGAAGGCGGAATGTATAATTCACCCCTCCACTTT. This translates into CASSQEGGMYNSPLHF.

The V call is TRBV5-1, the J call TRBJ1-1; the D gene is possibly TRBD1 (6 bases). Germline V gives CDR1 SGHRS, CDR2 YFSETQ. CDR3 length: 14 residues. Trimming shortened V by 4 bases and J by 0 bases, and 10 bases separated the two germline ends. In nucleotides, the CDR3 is TGCGCCAGCAGCGGGGGCGGATTGAACACTGAAGCTTTCTTT. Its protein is CASSGGGLNTEAFF. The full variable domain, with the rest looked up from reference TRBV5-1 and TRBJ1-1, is KAGVTQTPRYLIKTRGQQVTLSCSPISGHRSVSWYQQTPGQGLQFLFEYFSETQRNKGNFPGRFSGRQFSNSRSEMNVSTLELGDSALYLCASSGGGLNTEAFFGQGTRLTVV.

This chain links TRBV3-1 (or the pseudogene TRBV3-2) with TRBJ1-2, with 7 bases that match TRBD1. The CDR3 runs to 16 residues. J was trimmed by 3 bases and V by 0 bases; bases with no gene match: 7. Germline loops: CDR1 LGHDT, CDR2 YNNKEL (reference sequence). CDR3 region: CASSQDFGRGDYGYTF. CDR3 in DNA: TGTGCCAGCAGCCAAGATTTCGGCAGGGGGGACTATGGCTACACCTTC.